A single T cell receptor beta chain is shown here with its context. Its antigen is as yet unknown. Positively selected for CCR7, the CD45RO-negative cells used as naive CD8 cells excluded terminally differentiated effector memory CD45RA+ cells. The authors' processing: ImmunoSEQ output lacked quality scores and full-length reads, limiting matched filtering. Generated by immunoSEQ multiplex PCR, the TCRdb table keeps only in-frame clones and is missing some. V and J calls and clone size are those listed in that table; D and trimming were worked out from the DNA. There are 2 million to 2.5 million clones in the sample; about 94% occur only once, and 0.85% to 1.3% lies in the top ten. The data are from a study of shared clonotypes between healthy human individuals. Findings and limits, study-wide: The expectation was that sequencing depth would affect clonotype sharing among donors. Lower generation probabilities were found for non-shared clonotypes than for those shared by all four donors.

The CDR3 sequence is 18 residues long. The germline gives CDR1 SGHDN, CDR2 FVKESK. Losses at the gene ends were 1 base for V and 0 bases for J; bases not matched to a gene: 10. The rearrangement uses TRBV14 and TRBJ2-7; 9 bases agree with TRBD2. The clonotype was recovered from a man aged 18 to 35 in good health. The sequenced material came from naive CD8+ T cells sorted from blood. The CDR3 DNA follows: TGTGCCAGCAGCCAAGGAAGTGTGTGGACTAGCGTCTCCTACGAGCAGTACTTC. Translation gives CASSQGSVWTSVSYEQYF.